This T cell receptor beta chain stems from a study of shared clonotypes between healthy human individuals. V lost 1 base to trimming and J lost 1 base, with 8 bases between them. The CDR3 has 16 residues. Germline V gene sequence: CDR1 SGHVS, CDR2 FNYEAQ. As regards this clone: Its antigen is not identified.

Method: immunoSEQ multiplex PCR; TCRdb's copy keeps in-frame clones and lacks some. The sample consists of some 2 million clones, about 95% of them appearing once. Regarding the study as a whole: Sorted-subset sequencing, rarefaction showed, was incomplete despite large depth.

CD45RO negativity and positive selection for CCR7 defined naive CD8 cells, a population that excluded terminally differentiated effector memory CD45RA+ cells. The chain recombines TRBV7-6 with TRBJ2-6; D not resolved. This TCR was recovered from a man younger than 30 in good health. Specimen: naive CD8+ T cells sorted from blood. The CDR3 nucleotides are TGTGCCAGCAGCTTAGTTAGGGTATCTGGGGCCAACGTCCTGACTTTC. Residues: CASSLVRVSGANVLTF. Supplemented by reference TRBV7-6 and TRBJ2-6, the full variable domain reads GAGVSQSPRYKVTKRGQDVALRCDPISGHVSLYWYRQALGQGPEFLTYFNYEAQQDKSGLPNDRFSAERPEGSISTLTIQRTEQRDSAMYRCASSLVRVSGANVLTFGAGSRLTVL.